This T cell receptor (beta chain) originates from a study of tumor-infiltrating lymphocytes in localized non-small cell lung cancer (dated by TCRdb to the early 2020s). About the investigation overall: The cohort covered several histologies, both smokers and never-smokers, and patients whose samples were collected after neoadjuvant chemotherapy. Each patient contributed resected tumor tissue and uninvolved lung tissue from the same patient, described as non-adjacent to the tumor. Alongside flow cytometry, multiplex immunofluorescence, RNA-seq, exome sequencing and proteomics, TCR sequencing was applied to the same patients as one of several integrated assays. The overall ICON cohort comprised 150 surgical patients with localized non-small cell lung cancer whose tumors were resected. The paired tumor versus uninvolved lung comparison of immunoSEQ T-cell fraction included 55 patients. What the work shows at the level of the full study, not this receptor alone: No association of tumor T-cell fraction from TCR sequencing with recurrence-free survival was found (p = 0.61). Because different assays used different pieces of the same tissue, technical variation could not be distinguished from intratumor heterogeneity. Assay coverage varied across patients depending on available tissue quantity, so only a subset of the cohort had TCR sequencing. No difference in TCR-derived T-cell fraction was observed between the flow cytometry-defined immunotypes IM1 (good prognosis) and IM2 (poor prognosis). Higher T cell infiltration in tumors than in uninvolved lung tissue was supported by TCRbeta sequencing, consistent with immunofluorescence CD3 counts.

The immunoSEQ assay used for TCR sequencing gave the T-cell fraction in both tumor and uninvolved lung tissue. In the source study's methods: To analyze survival, patients were divided into a high T-cell fraction group (upper tertile) and a low T-cell fraction group (lower two tertiles), and the two groups were compared using a log-rank test. A signed-rank test was used to check for differences in T-cell fraction between paired tumor and uninvolved lung. The immuneACCESS repertoire file appears here via TCRdb, limited to in-frame rearrangements. These files lack a portion of the clones; in checked studies, under half of the deficit traces to unresolved V genes, and the cause of the others is not known. V, J and clone size reflect that table, while D and trimming were determined from the DNA. The sample table holds about 23,000 clones, of which 69% were seen once. Roughly 14% of the sample lies in the top ten.

ICON enrollment began in 2016, and the last patient was enrolled in September 2018. From a subcohort of 76 patients, fresh tumor and matched uninvolved tissue were collected for in-depth immune analyses, including TCR sequencing. DNA isolated from bulk tissue, without cell sorting, was used for TCR sequencing. For this clone: Its antigen has not been determined. Base qualities are not at hand, and no much larger clone is one base apart.

From a lookup of the germline V gene, CDR1 and CDR2 are MNHEY and SVGAGI. Trimming leaves V shorter by 6 bases and J shorter by 8 bases, with the junction holding 7 bases beyond the gene matches. From cysteine to phenylalanine, the CDR3 is 14 amino acids long. Only the CDR3 region is kept as DNA, spanning 42 bases read in frame from base 1. This TCR came from a human donor with non-small cell lung cancer. Sequenced: lung tumor tissue. This chain is built from TRBV6-5 and TRBJ2-1, and 10 bases in between align with TRBD1. The bases are TGTGCCAGCAGGAGGACAGGGGGTTGGGATGAGCAGTTCTTC. It codes for CASRRTGGWDEQFF.